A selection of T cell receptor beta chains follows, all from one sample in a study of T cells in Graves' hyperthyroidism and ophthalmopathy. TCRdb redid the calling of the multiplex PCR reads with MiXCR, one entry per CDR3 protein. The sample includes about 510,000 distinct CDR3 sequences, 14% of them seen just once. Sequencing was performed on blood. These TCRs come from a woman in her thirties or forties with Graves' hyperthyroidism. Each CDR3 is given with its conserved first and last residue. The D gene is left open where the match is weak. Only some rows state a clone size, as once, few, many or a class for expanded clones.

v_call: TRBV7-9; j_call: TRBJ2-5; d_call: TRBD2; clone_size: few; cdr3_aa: CASSLPTSGTHF; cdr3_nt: TGTGCCAGCAGCTTACCGACTAGCGGGACTCACTTC
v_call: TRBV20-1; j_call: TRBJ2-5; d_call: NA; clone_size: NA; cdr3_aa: CSASPEVNQETQYF; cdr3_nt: TGCAGTGCTAGTCCCGAGGTCAACCAAGAGACCCAGTACTTC
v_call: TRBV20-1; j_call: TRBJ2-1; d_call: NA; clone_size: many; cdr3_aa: CSARGLGGRQSYNEQFF; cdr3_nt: TGCAGTGCTAGAGGACTCGGGGGTCGCCAATCCTACAATGAGCAGTTCTTC
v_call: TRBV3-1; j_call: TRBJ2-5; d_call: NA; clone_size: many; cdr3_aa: CASSQSRDNQETQYF; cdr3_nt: TGTGCCAGCAGCCAATCCAGGGACAACCAAGAGACCCAGTACTTC
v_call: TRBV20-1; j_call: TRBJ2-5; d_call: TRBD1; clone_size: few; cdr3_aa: CSALQGRETQYF; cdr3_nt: TGCAGTGCCCTACAGGGGCGGGAGACCCAGTACTTC
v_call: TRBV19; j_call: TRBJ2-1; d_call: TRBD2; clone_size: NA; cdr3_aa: CASKLAGEDEQFF; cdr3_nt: TGTGCCAGTAAACTAGCGGGAGAAGATGAGCAGTTCTTC
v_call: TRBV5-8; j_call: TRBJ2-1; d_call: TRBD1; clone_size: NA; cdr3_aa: CASSLVNIVWDRTNEQFF; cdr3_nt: TGTGCCAGCAGCTTGGTAAACATAGTTTGGGACAGGACAAATGAGCAGTTCTTC
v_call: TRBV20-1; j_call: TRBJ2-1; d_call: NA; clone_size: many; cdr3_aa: CSAKGGVSYNEQFF; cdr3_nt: TGCAGTGCTAAAGGGGGGGTCTCCTACAATGAGCAGTTCTTC
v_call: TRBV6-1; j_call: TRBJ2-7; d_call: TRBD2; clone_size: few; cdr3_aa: CASSNLAGGPDEQYF; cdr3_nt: TGTGCCAGCAGTAACCTAGCGGGAGGACCCGACGAGCAGTACTTC
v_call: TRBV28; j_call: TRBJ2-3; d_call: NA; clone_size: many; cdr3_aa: CATNSVTDTQYF; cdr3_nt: TGTGCCACCAACTCAGTCACAGATACGCAGTATTTT
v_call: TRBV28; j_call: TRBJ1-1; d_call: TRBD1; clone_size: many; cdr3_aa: CASTGTDYMNTEAFF; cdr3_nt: TGTGCCAGCACCGGGACAGACTACATGAACACTGAAGCTTTCTTT
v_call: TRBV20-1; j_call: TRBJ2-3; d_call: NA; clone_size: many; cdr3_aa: CSARDAQLPDTQYF; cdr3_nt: TGCAGTGCTAGAGACGCACAGCTCCCAGATACGCAGTATTTT
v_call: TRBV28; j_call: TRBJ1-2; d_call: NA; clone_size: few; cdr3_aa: CASSLSSGRAYGYTF; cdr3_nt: TGTGCCAGCAGTTTGAGTTCGGGACGGGCTTATGGCTACACCTTC
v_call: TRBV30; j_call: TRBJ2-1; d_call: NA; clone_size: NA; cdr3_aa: CAWSKPPRGSYNEQFF; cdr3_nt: TGTGCCTGGAGTAAACCCCCGAGGGGCTCCTACAATGAGCAGTTCTTC
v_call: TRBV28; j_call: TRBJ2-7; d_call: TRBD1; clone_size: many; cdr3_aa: CASRGAGQAGPYEQYF; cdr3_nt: TGTGCCAGCAGAGGGGCGGGACAGGCGGGGCCCTACGAGCAGTACTTC
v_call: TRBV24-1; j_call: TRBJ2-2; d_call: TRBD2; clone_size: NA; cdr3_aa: CATSDVAGGPGELFF; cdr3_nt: TGTGCCACCAGTGATGTAGCGGGAGGCCCCGGGGAGCTGTTTTTT
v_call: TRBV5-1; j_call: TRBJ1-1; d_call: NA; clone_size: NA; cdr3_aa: CASKPTTDWTEAFF; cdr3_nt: TGCGCCAGCAAACCCACGACCGATTGGACTGAAGCTTTCTTT
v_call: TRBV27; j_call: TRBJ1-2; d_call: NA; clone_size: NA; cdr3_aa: CASKQGEYGYTF; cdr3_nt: TGTGCCAGCAAACAGGGAGAGTATGGCTACACCTTC
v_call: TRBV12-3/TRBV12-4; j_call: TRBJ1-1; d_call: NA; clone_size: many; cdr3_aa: CASSRDVNTEAFF; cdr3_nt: TGTGCCAGCAGCCGGGACGTGAACACTGAAGCTTTCTTT
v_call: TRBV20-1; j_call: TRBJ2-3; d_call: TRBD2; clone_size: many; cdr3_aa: CSAPPGTMADTQYF; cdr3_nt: TGCAGTGCGCCCCCCGGGACTATGGCTGATACGCAGTATTTT
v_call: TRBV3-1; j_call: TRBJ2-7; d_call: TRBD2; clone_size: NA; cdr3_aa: CASSQTPGLAGVMREQYF; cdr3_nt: TGTGCCAGCAGCCAAACCCCTGGACTAGCGGGAGTAATGCGCGAGCAGTACTTC
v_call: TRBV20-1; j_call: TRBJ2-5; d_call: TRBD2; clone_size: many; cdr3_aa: CSARDGLAGETQYF; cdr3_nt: TGCAGTGCTAGAGATGGACTAGCGGGAGAGACCCAGTACTTC
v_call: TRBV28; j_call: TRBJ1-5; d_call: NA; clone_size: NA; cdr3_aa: CASSRTANQPQHF; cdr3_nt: TGTGCCAGCAGCAGGACGGCCAATCAGCCCCAGCATTTT
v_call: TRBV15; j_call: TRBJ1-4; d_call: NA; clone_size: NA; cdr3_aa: CATSRDSGDTGKLFF; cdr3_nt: TGTGCCACCAGCAGAGATTCCGGGGACACTGGGAAACTGTTTTTT
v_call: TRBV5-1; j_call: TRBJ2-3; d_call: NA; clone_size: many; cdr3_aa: CASSPSGVLLTDTQYF; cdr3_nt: TGCGCCAGCAGCCCCTCGGGGGTTCTCCTCACAGATACGCAGTATTTT
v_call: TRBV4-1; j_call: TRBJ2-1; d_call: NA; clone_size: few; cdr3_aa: CASSQVRTNSYNEQFF; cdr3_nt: TGCGCCAGCAGCCAAGTTCGGACCAACTCCTACAATGAGCAGTTCTTC
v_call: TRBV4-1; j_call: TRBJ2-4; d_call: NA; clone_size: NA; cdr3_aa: CASSHSQDSGAKNIQYF; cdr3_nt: TGCGCCAGCAGCCATTCCCAGGACTCAGGAGCCAAAAACATTCAGTACTTC
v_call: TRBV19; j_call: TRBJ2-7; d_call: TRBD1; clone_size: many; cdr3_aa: CASSIVATGGEEQYF; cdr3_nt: TGTGCCAGTAGTATAGTCGCGACAGGGGGTGAAGAGCAGTACTTC
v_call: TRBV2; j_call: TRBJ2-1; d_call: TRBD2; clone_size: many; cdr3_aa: CASLGTSGVNEQFF; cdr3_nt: TGTGCCAGCCTAGGGACTAGCGGCGTAAATGAGCAGTTCTTC
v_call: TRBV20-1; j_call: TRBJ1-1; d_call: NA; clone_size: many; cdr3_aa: CSARSSPNTEAFF; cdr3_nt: TGCAGTGCTAGAAGCTCACCTAACACTGAAGCTTTCTTT
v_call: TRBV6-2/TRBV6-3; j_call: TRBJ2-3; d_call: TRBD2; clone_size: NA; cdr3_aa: CASSIAGGPSQGTDTQYF; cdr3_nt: TGTGCCAGCAGCATAGCGGGAGGGCCCTCTCAGGGCACAGATACGCAGTATTTT
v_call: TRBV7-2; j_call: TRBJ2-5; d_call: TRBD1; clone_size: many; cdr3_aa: CASSPGTGLTKTQYF; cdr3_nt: TGTGCCAGCAGCCCCGGGACAGGGCTAACAAAGACCCAGTACTTC
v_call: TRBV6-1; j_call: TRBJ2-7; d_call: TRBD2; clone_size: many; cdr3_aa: CASSDGRGTSGRLAYEQYF; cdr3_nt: TGTGCCAGCAGTGATGGGCGGGGGACTAGCGGGAGATTAGCCTACGAGCAGTACTTC
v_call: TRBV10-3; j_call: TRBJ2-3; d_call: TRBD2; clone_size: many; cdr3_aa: CAISESLAGGGGTQYF; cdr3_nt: TGTGCCATCAGTGAGTCACTAGCGGGAGGAGGAGGTACGCAGTATTTT
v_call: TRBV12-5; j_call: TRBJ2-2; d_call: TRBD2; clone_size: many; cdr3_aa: CASGLALAGGLANTGELFF; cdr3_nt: TGTGCTAGTGGTTTGGCCCTAGCGGGAGGGCTCGCGAACACCGGGGAGCTGTTTTTT
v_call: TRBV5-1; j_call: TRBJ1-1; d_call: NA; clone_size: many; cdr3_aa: CASDPGQGGSNTEAFF; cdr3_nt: TGCGCCAGCGACCCCGGGCAGGGAGGTTCGAACACTGAAGCTTTCTTT
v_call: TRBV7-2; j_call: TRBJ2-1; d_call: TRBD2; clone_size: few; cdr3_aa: CASSSGASGYNEQFF; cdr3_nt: TGTGCCAGCAGCTCAGGGGCTAGCGGGTACAATGAGCAGTTCTTC
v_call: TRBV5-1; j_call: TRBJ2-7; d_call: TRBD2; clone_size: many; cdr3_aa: CASSLDYMTSDVQYF; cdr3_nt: TGCGCCAGCAGCTTGGATTACATGACTAGCGATGTGCAGTACTTC
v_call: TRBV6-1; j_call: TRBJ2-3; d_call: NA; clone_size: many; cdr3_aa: CASRSAGGRRGDTQYF; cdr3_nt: TGTGCCAGCAGATCGGCTGGTGGGAGAAGGGGAGATACGCAGTATTTT
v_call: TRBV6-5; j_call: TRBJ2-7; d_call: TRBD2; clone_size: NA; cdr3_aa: CASTGTMYEQYF; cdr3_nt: TGTGCCAGCACCGGGACTATGTACGAGCAGTACTTC
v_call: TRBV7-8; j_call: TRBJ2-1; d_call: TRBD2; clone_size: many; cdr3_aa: CASSKKVTSGRDEQFF; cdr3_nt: TGTGCCAGCAGTAAAAAAGTGACTAGCGGGAGAGATGAGCAGTTCTTC
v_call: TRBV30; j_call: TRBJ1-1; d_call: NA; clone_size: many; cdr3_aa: CAWLRQASNTEAFF; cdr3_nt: TGTGCCTGGCTCAGGCAGGCGTCGAACACTGAAGCTTTCTTT
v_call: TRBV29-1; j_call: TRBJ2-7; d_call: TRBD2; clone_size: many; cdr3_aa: CSAAKGSSGDYEQYF; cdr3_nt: TGCAGCGCCGCGAAGGGTTCTAGCGGGGACTACGAGCAGTACTTC
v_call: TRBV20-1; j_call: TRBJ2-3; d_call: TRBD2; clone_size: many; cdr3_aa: CTLSRGLAGVGDTQYF; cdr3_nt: TGCACCCTCTCAAGGGGCTTAGCGGGAGTAGGAGATACGCAGTATTTT
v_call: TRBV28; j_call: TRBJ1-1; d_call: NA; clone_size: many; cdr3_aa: CASSSSGEIHTEAFF; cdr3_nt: TGTGCCAGCAGCTCATCTGGGGAGATTCACACTGAAGCTTTCTTT
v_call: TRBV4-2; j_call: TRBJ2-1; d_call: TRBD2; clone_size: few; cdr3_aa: CASSQELAGGGSYNEQFF; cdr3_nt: TGTGCCAGCAGCCAAGAACTAGCGGGAGGGGGGTCCTACAATGAGCAGTTCTTC
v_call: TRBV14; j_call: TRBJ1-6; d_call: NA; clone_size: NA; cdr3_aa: CASSQDIWAGPNSPLHF; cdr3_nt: TGTGCCAGCAGCCAAGATATCTGGGCAGGGCCGAATTCACCCCTCCACTTT
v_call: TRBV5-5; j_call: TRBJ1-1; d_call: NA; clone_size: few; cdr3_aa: CASSLTGTVNTEAFF; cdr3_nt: TGTGCCAGCAGCTTGACAGGGACGGTGAACACTGAAGCTTTCTTT
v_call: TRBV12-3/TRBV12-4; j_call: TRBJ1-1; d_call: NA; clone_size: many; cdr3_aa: CASSLGGGSSEAFF; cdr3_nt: TGTGCCAGCAGTTTAGGGGGAGGGAGTTCTGAAGCTTTCTTT
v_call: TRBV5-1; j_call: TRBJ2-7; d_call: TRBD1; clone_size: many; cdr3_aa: CASTPQGAVNEQYF; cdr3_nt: TGCGCCAGCACCCCCCAGGGGGCGGTAAACGAGCAGTACTTC
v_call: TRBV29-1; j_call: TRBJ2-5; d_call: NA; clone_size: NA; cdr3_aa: CSVVKSQETQYF; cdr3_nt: TGCAGCGTTGTAAAGTCCCAAGAGACCCAGTACTTC
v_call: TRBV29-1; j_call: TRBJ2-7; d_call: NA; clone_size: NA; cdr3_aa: CSVNGGSLISYEQYF; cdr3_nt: TGCAGCGTTAACGGGGGAAGTCTGATCTCCTACGAGCAGTACTTC
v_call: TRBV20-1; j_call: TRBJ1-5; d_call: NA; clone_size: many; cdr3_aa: CSARLGQSNQPQHF; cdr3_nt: TGCAGTGCTAGGCTAGGGCAAAGCAATCAGCCCCAGCATTTT